One and the same sample provided the 13 T cell receptor beta chains below, sequenced in a study of immune cell composition in non-small cell lung cancer. Clones were read by immunoSEQ multiplex PCR, and TCRdb kept only the in-frame ones, dropping some. The sample carries about 14,000 clones, approximately 81% recorded once. The sample consisted of lung tumor tissue. These receptors all stem from a human donor with non-small cell lung cancer.

The chain uses TRBV5-4 and TRBJ2-7; 15 bases fit TRBD2. The J segment lost 4 bases and the V segment lost 4 bases, leaving 3 bases of the junction unmatched. CDR1 is SGHNT and CDR2 is YYREEE in the germline V gene (reference sequence). CDR3 length: 15 residues. The chain's CDR3 is CASSQGTSGGYEQYF. The CDR3, as DNA: TGTGCCAGCAGCCAAGGGACTAGCGGGGGGTACGAGCAGTACTTC.

The chain has TRBV13 and TRBJ2-1; D may be TRBD2 (6 bases). Germline CDR1 is PRHDT and CDR2 is FYEKMQ (reference sequence). The CDR3 contains 18 residues. The V end was cut by 5 bases, the J end by 1 base, with 21 bases between. In nucleotides, the CDR3 is TGTGCCAGCAGCCCGACTAGGAATCTGGGCGGTTCCTACAATGAGCAGTTCTTC. This encodes CASSPTRNLGGSYNEQFF. Full variable domain (remainder filled in from reference TRBV13 and TRBJ2-1): AAGVIQSPRHLIKEKRETATLKCYPIPRHDTVYWYQQGPGQDPQFLISFYEKMQSDKGSIPDRFSAQQFSDYHSELNMSSLELGDSALYFCASSPTRNLGGSYNEQFFGPGTRLTVL.

This clone was detected once. V usage is TRBV19 and J usage is TRBJ2-5, with D perhaps matching TRBD1 (7 bases). The CDR3 is made up of 15 amino acids. V was shortened by 4 bases and J by 1 base, with 13 bases between the two germline ends. Germline CDR1 reads LNHDA; CDR2 reads SQIVND (reference sequence). The CDR3 loop reads CASSKNQGGQETQYF. CDR3 coding DNA: TGTGCCAGTAGTAAAAACCAGGGGGGCCAAGAGACCCAGTACTTC. Full variable domain (remainder filled in from reference TRBV19 and TRBJ2-5): DGGITQSPKYLFRKEGQNVTLSCEQNLNHDAMYWYRQDPGQGLRLIYYSQIVNDFQKGDIAEGYSVSREKKESFPLTVTSAQKNPTAFYLCASSKNQGGQETQYFGPGTRLLVL.

This clone has just one count. V usage is TRBV28 and J usage is TRBJ1-1; unclear D gene. The V end was cut by 3 bases, the J end by 5 bases, with 7 bases between. This CDR3 comprises 12 residues. Germline CDR1 reads MDHEN; CDR2 reads SYDVKM. CDR3: CASSFVGTEAFF. CDR3 in DNA: TGTGCCAGCAGTTTCGTCGGGACTGAAGCTTTCTTT.

This clone is medium-sized (0.01 to 0.1%) in the sample. The V gene is TRBV19, the J gene TRBJ2-1; 12 bases map to TRBD2. The CDR3 runs to 15 residues. Germline lookup yields CDR1 LNHDA and CDR2 SQIVND (reference sequence). Losses at the gene ends were 9 bases for V and 7 bases for J; bases not matched to a gene: 10. CDR3 in amino acids: CASNELAGGDNEQFF. The DNA for the CDR3 is TGTGCCAGCAACGAACTAGCGGGAGGAGATAATGAGCAGTTCTTC.

This clone was recorded once. The chain is built from TRBV19 and TRBJ2-1; 13 nucleotides align to TRBD2. V was pared by 6 bases and J by 8 bases, with 7 bases of the junction left unmatched. The CDR3 loop spans 15 amino acids. Germline CDR1 reads LNHDA; CDR2 reads SQIVND (reference sequence). The CDR3 nucleotides are TGTGCCAGTAGCGGACTAGCGGGAGTTAAGCATGAGCAGTTCTTC. Translated: CASSGLAGVKHEQFF.

The chain has TRBV28 and TRBJ2-7; weak D call: TRBD2 (5 bases). The CDR3 is 13 amino acids. V was shortened by 7 bases and J by 4 bases, with 14 bases between the two germline ends. Germline V lookup: CDR1 MDHEN, CDR2 SYDVKM. CDR3 region: CASTQRTPYEQYF. In DNA, the CDR3 is TGTGCCAGCACGCAGCGGACGCCATACGAGCAGTACTTC.

The CDR3 DNA sequence: TGTGCCAGCAGCTTGGATAGGAAGGATACGCAGTATTTT. This codes for CASSLDRKDTQYF. V is TRBV5-4 and J is TRBJ2-3; D ambiguous. Germline loops: CDR1 SGHNT, CDR2 YYREEE (reference sequence). There are 13 residues in the CDR3. Trimming took 0 bases from V and 6 from J, leaving 8 bases between them.

The chain has TRBV10-2 and TRBJ2-2, with 10 bases that match TRBD2. Germline trimming cut 8 bases from V and 1 base from J; bases unmatched to any gene: 4. The CDR3 sequence is 15 residues long. CDR1 is WSHSY, CDR2 SAAADI, per germline. The CDR3 DNA is TGCGCCAGCGGGTGGACTAGCGGGAACACCGGGGAGCTGTTTTTT. Translating it yields CASGWTSGNTGELFF.

J is TRBJ2-5 and V is TRBV9; 9 bases map to TRBD2. The CDR3 has 16 residues. The V and J ends lost 0 bases and 5 bases, in that order; junction bases with no gene match: 8. Germline loops: CDR1 SGDLS, CDR2 YYNGEE. The CDR3: CASSVGGGRAGETQYF. CDR3 DNA: TGTGCCAGCAGCGTAGGAGGCGGGAGGGCGGGGGAGACCCAGTACTTC. The variable domain in full, completed from reference TRBV9 and TRBJ2-5, reads DSGVTQTPKHLITATGQRVTLRCSPRSGDLSVYWYQQSLDQGLQFLIQYYNGEERAKGNILERFSAQQFPDLHSELNLSSLELGDSALYFCASSVGGGRAGETQYFGPGTRLLVL.

This chain uses TRBV6-1 with TRBJ2-7; 7 bases are shared with TRBD2. The J segment lost 4 bases and the V segment lost 3 bases, leaving 9 bases of the junction unmatched. CDR1 and CDR2 from the germline V gene are MNHNS and SASEGT. The CDR3 extends over 15 amino acids. CDR3 loop: CASSEGPGLQYEQYF. CDR3 nucleotide sequence: TGTGCCAGCAGTGAGGGGCCGGGACTACAGTACGAGCAGTACTTC.

The J gene is TRBJ2-3, the V gene TRBV5-1; D might be TRBD2 (6 bases). The length of the CDR3 is 17 residues. The germline V gene encodes CDR1 SGHRS and CDR2 YFSETQ. V shed 0 bases and J shed 1 base, with 15 bases lying between them. CDR3 protein: CASSLVRGIGGTDTQYF. The CDR3 nucleotides read TGCGCCAGCAGCTTGGTTCGCGGGATAGGGGGCACAGATACGCAGTATTTT. Combining the CDR3 with reference TRBV5-1 and TRBJ2-3 gives the whole variable domain KAGVTQTPRYLIKTRGQQVTLSCSPISGHRSVSWYQQTPGQGLQFLFEYFSETQRNKGNFPGRFSGRQFSNSRSEMNVSTLELGDSALYLCASSLVRGIGGTDTQYFGPGTRLTVL.

The count of this clone is one. The rearrangement links TRBV6-1 to TRBJ2-7; D is unresolved. Trimming removed 0 bases at V and 5 bases at J, with 8 bases between. Per the germline V gene, CDR1 is MNHNS and CDR2 is SASEGT. This CDR3 has 13 amino acids. Here the CDR3 DNA reads TGTGCCAGCAGTGAAGCCCTTTGGGACGAGCAGTACTTC. Its translation: CASSEALWDEQYF.